One and the same sample provided the 24 T cell receptor beta chains below, sequenced in a study. TCRdb called the RT-PCR reads again in MiXCR, with one record for every CDR3 protein. The sample consists of around 700,000 distinct CDR3 sequences, 12% to 15% of them appearing once. Material for sequencing was memory CD4+ T cells from blood. These receptors were obtained from a female donor in good health, serving as a healthy control.

The chain uses TRBV12-3 or TRBV12-4 and TRBJ2-1; D gene uncertain. Trimming left V 6 bases short and J 5 bases short, with 11 bases between. CDR3 length: 13 residues. CDR3 sequence: CASRPERNNEQFF. The CDR3 DNA sequence: TGTGCCAGCAGGCCCGAGAGGAACAATGAGCAGTTCTTC.

The chain recombines TRBV5-1 with TRBJ2-5, with 11 positions matching TRBD1. The ends lost 6 bases at V and 4 bases at J; junction bases unmatched: 8. The CDR3 has 15 amino acids. The germline CDR1 and CDR2 sequences are SGHRS and YFSETQ. CDR3 sequence reads: CASTTRTGGGETQYF. DNA of the CDR3: TGCGCCAGCACTACCCGGACAGGGGGCGGAGAGACCCAGTACTTC.

At least ten counts were recorded for this clonotype. This chain joins TRBV5-1 and TRBJ2-7, with D possibly being TRBD1 (5 bases). Germline V gene data show CDR1 as SGHRS and CDR2 as YFSETQ. Between the trimmed V and J ends, which lost 1 base and 2 bases, there was a span of 13 bases. This CDR3 region has 15 residues. The CDR3 bases are TGCGCCAGCAGCTTGTTAGGGGAACGTACCTACGAGCAGTACTTC. It codes for CASSLLGERTYEQYF.

In this sample, this clonotype turned up a few times. The chain recombines TRBV18 with TRBJ2-2; D is ambiguous. Germline loops: CDR1 KGHSH, CDR2 LQKENI. The CDR3 runs 15 residues. Trimming removed 0 bases at V and 6 bases at J, with 11 bases between. The CDR3 DNA reads as TGTGCCAGCTCACCACCGTCCGATATCGCCGGGGAGCTGTTTTTT. This codes for CASSPPSDIAGELFF.

This clonotype has ten or more counts. The gene calls are TRBV5-1 and TRBJ2-1, with D maybe TRBD2 (6 bases). Between the trimmed V and J ends, which lost 4 bases and 3 bases, there was a span of 14 bases. The CDR3 has 15 amino acids. Germline CDR1 SGHRS, CDR2 YFSETQ. Written as DNA, the CDR3 is TGCGCCAGCAGCCCTGGGCGTAGCGGCTACAATGAGCAGTTCTTC. Its translation: CASSPGRSGYNEQFF.

The chain recombines TRBV5-6 with TRBJ2-7, with D tentatively TRBD2 (6 bases). Trimming left V 8 bases short and J 3 bases short, with 21 bases between. Germline CDR1 and CDR2: SGHDT and YYEEEE. The CDR3 contains 15 residues. For the CDR3, the DNA is TGTGCCAGTTCCAGGCGGGGCCTGAGCGTCTACGAGCAGTACTTC. This codes for CASSRRGLSVYEQYF.

The chain uses TRBV6-5 and TRBJ1-1, with 7 bases identical to TRBD1. Trimming at V came to 5 bases and at J to 1 base, leaving 7 bases not matched to a gene. In germline, CDR1 is MNHEY, CDR2 SVGAGI. The CDR3 is 15 residues long. DNA of the CDR3: TGTGCCAGCAGTGCGCCCCGACAGGGGAACACTGAAGCTTTCTTT. It encodes CASSAPRQGNTEAFF.

The CDR3 protein is CATEAGTYEQYF. In DNA, the CDR3 is TGTGCCACGGAGGCGGGAACCTACGAGCAGTACTTC. V is TRBV10-3 and J is TRBJ2-7; TRBD2 might be the D (6 bases). Germline V gene data show CDR1 as ENHRY and CDR2 as SYGVKD. V lost 10 bases and J lost 2, with 12 bases in between. The CDR3 contains 12 residues.

In its sample, this clonotype was seen many times. This chain's CDR3 is CASSFAGQQNTEAFF. The CDR3 bases are TGTGCCAGCAGCTTTGCCGGACAGCAGAACACTGAAGCTTTCTTT. V gene TRBV7-2 combines with J gene TRBJ1-1, with D tentatively TRBD1 (6 bases). With 3 bases removed from V and 1 base from J, the gap between germline ends came to 12 bases. CDR1 SGHTA and CDR2 FQGNSA come from the germline V gene. The CDR3 covers 15 residues.

The chain joins TRBV3-1 to TRBJ1-4; D remains unclear. The CDR3 length is 11 residues. The ends were cut back, 6 bases at V and 4 bases at J, with 3 bases in the middle. Germline lookup yields CDR1 LGHDT and CDR2 YNNKEL (reference sequence). CDR3 coding DNA: TGTGCCAGCAGTGATAATGAAAAACTGTTTTTT. This gives the protein CASSDNEKLFF.

The V and J genes are TRBV12-3 or TRBV12-4 and TRBJ1-6, with 10 positions matching TRBD1. This CDR3 comprises 14 residues. Trimming removed 5 bases from V and 9 bases from J; junction bases left unmatched: 4. The CDR3 loop is CASSHGTGVSPLHF. In DNA form, the CDR3 reads TGTGCCAGCAGTCACGGGACAGGGGTTTCACCCCTCCACTTT.

This clonotype was seen ten or more times. The V and J genes are TRBV12-3 or TRBV12-4 and TRBJ2-1; D may correspond to TRBD1 or TRBD2 (5 bases each). With 1 base removed from V and 5 bases from J, the gap between germline ends came to 21 bases. This CDR3 contains 18 residues. The CDR3 loop reads CASSLGRIEGRANNEQFF. The CDR3 region has the DNA TGTGCCAGCAGTTTAGGTAGGATTGAGGGCAGGGCAAACAATGAGCAGTTCTTC.

The rearrangement joins TRBV28 to TRBJ1-2; D gene uncertain. From germline, CDR1 is MDHEN and CDR2 SYDVKM. Trimming pared 6 bases from V and 11 bases from J, leaving 13 bases between. CDR3 size: 11 residues. CDR3 coding DNA: TGTGCCAGCAGCCCACGACGGGGTTACACCTTC. Its translation: CASSPRRGYTF.

The chain is built from TRBV9 and TRBJ1-6, with TRBD1 as a possible D gene (5 bases). The CDR3 is made up of 17 amino acids. The germline V and J ends were trimmed by 0 bases and 6 bases, with 16 bases remaining between them. CDR1 is SGDLS and CDR2 is YYNGEE in the germline V gene. CDR3 in amino acids: CASSVAAAGGGNSPLHF. The CDR3 DNA reads as TGTGCCAGCAGCGTAGCTGCAGCGGGGGGGGGTAATTCACCCCTCCACTTT.

On this clonotype itself: A much larger clonotype is one base distant, so this may be a read error. The chain links TRBV9 to TRBJ2-7; 10 nucleotides agree with TRBD1. Germline V gives CDR1 SGDLS, CDR2 YYNGEE. The CDR3 is made up of 15 amino acids. The CDR3 is CASSFRTGGGYERYF. CDR3 nucleotide sequence: TGTGCCAGCAGCTTTCGGACAGGGGGAGGCTACGAGCGGTACTTC.

This clonotype has more than one count but fewer than ten. J is TRBJ1-4 and V is TRBV20-1; the D gene is possibly TRBD1 (5 bases). The CDR3 contains 11 residues. CDR1 DFQATT and CDR2 SNEGSKA come from the germline V gene (reference sequence). Deletions cut 6 bases from V and 10 bases from J, with 12 bases between. The CDR3 DNA is TGCAGTGCCCAATGGGACGGAAAACTGTTTTTT. This sequence encodes CSAQWDGKLFF.

In this sample, this clonotype turned up many times. This rearrangement joins TRBV5-1 to TRBJ1-1; D may be TRBD1 (5 bases). The CDR3 spans 15 residues. Germline V gene sequence: CDR1 SGHRS, CDR2 YFSETQ. V dropped 4 bases and J dropped 2 bases, with 15 bases sitting between them. CDR3 region: CASSPRGVGNTEAFF. CDR3 bases: TGCGCCAGCAGCCCAAGAGGGGTCGGAAACACTGAAGCTTTCTTT.

The chain employs TRBV3-1 and TRBJ2-7, with D possibly being TRBD2 (5 bases). This CDR3 has 13 residues. The germline V gene encodes CDR1 LGHDT and CDR2 YNNKEL (reference sequence). V lost 3 bases and J lost 7, with 13 bases in between. CDR3 in amino acids: CASSQIPDSEQYF. CDR3 bases: TGTGCCAGCAGCCAGATACCGGACTCGGAGCAGTACTTC.

The chain has TRBV9 and TRBJ2-7; D not certain. Trimming pared 2 bases from V and 2 bases from J, leaving 11 bases between. CDR1 SGDLS and CDR2 YYNGEE come from the germline V gene. CDR3 length: 14 amino acids. CDR3 sequence: CASSVEHQPYEQYF. The DNA of the CDR3 is TGTGCCAGCAGCGTTGAACACCAACCCTACGAGCAGTACTTC. The complete variable domain, with remaining parts taken from reference TRBV9 and TRBJ2-7, reads DSGVTQTPKHLITATGQRVTLRCSPRSGDLSVYWYQQSLDQGLQFLIQYYNGEERAKGNILERFSAQQFPDLHSELNLSSLELGDSALYFCASSVEHQPYEQYFGPGTRLTVT.

Many counts were recorded for this clonotype. J is TRBJ2-7 and V is TRBV5-1; D gene uncertain. The CDR3 contains 14 residues. The germline V gene encodes CDR1 SGHRS and CDR2 YFSETQ. V lost 0 bases, J lost 3 bases, and 10 bases lay in between. The CDR3 here is CASSLALGNYEQYF. CDR3 nucleotides: TGCGCCAGCAGCTTGGCCCTAGGAAACTACGAGCAGTACTTC.

This clonotype was seen ten or more times. In nucleotides, the CDR3 is TGCGCCAGCGGCGAAAGCGGACCATCCTACAATGAGCAGTTCTTC. This codes for CASGESGPSYNEQFF. V is TRBV5-1 and J is TRBJ2-1; D is possibly TRBD2 (5 bases). CDR3 size: 15 residues. With 7 bases removed from V and 1 base from J, the gap between germline ends came to 15 bases. Germline assignment: CDR1 SGHRS and CDR2 YFSETQ.

This clonotype was recorded at least ten times. The J gene is TRBJ1-1, the V gene TRBV6-5, with D perhaps TRBD1 (6 bases). Per the germline V gene, CDR1 is MNHEY and CDR2 is SVGAGI. The V and J ends lost 2 bases and 4 bases respectively, with 17 bases between them. The CDR3 extends over 16 amino acids. The CDR3 DNA reads TGTGCCAGCAGTTACCTCCGGCAGGGGATGGTCACTGAAGCTTTCTTT. Translating it yields CASSYLRQGMVTEAFF.

A few counts support this clonotype. This chain uses TRBV6-5 with TRBJ1-4, with unresolved D. CDR3 length: 18 residues. V was cut by 5 bases and J by 0 bases, with 19 bases left in between. The germline V gene encodes CDR1 MNHEY and CDR2 SVGAGI. In DNA, the CDR3 is TGTGCCAGCAGTCGTACCGTGACTAGCGGTGCAACTAATGAAAAACTGTTTTTT. Protein product: CASSRTVTSGATNEKLFF.

The chain has TRBV20-1 and TRBJ2-1; 10 nucleotides agree with TRBD1. V lost 6 bases and J lost 6; bases outside the gene matches: 5. The CDR3 covers 13 residues. Germline lookup yields CDR1 DFQATT and CDR2 SNEGSKA (reference sequence). The CDR3 loop is CSAPGQGFNEQFF. The DNA of the CDR3 is TGCAGTGCCCCGGGACAGGGGTTCAATGAGCAGTTCTTC.